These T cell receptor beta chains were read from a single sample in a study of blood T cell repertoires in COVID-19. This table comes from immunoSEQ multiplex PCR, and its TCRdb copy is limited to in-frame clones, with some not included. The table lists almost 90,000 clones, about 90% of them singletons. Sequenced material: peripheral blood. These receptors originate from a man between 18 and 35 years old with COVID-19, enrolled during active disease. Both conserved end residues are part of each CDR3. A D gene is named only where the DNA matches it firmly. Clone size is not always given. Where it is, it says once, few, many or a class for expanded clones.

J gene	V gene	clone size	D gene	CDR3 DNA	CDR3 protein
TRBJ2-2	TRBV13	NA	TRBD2	TGTGCCAGCAGCTTAGGCCTTGGACTAGCGGGAGCCGGGGAGCTGTTTTTT	CASSLGLGLAGAGELFF
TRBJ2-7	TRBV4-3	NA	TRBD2	TGCGCCAGCAGCGTCCGACTAGCGGACTTTCTTAACACTCTTCCTAGGCAGTACTTC	CASSVRLADFLNTLPRQYF
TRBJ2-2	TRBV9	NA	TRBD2	TGTGCCAGCAGCTTCACTAGCGGGAGTCAGACCGGGGAGCTGTTTTTT	CASSFTSGSQTGELFF
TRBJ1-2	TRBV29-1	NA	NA	TGCAGCGTTCCCTGGACAGAGTCCGGTGGCTACACCTTC	CSVPWTESGGYTF
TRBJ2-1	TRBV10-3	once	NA	TGTGCCATCAGTGAGTCCACCCCCCGAGGGGGTTACAATGAGCAGTTCTTC	CAISESTPRGGYNEQFF
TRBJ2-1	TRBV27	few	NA	TGTGCCAGCACCACCGCCGGGAGCGCTGAGCAGTTCTTC	CASTTAGSAEQFF
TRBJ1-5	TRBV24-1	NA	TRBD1	TGTGCCACCAGTGAAAGACCTAAGACAGGGGGAGGTCAGCCCCAGCATTTT	CATSERPKTGGGQPQHF
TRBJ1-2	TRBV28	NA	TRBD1	TGTGCCAGCAGTGCCCCGTCGGACAGGGTCAATGGCTACACCTTC	CASSAPSDRVNGYTF
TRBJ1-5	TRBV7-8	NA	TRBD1	TGTGCCAGCAGCTTATCGGGCAGGGGGCTTCGTAGCAATCAGCCCCAGCATTTT	CASSLSGRGLRSNQPQHF
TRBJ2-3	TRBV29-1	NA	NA	TGCAGCGTAGTGGGACTCTCTAGCACAGATACGCAGTATTTT	CSVVGLSSTDTQYF
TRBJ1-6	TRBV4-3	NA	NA	TGCGCCAGCAGCCAAGATTGGGTGGGGCGGGGGTCACCCCTCCACTTT	CASSQDWVGRGSPLHF